This entry is about one T cell receptor beta chain. Its specificity is not known. The sequencing depth, 1 in 200,000 to 1 in 1 million T cells, was the target. Only in-frame clones appear in the TCRdb table, and some are missing; sequencing was by immunoSEQ multiplex PCR. Here the sample spans 90,000 to 100,000 clones, 60% to 80% being singletons. The data originate from a study of cytotoxic CD8 clonotypes in ibrutinib-treated CLL. The wider study: There were 10 to 11 relapsed/refractory patients and approximately 16 treatment-naive patients, and fewer than 18 were IGHV unmutated.

Findings and caveats of the study: Samples were collected at differing times from sustained-remission and progressing patients.

Germline V gene data show CDR1 as SQVTM and CDR2 as ANQGSEA. V lost 2 bases to trimming and J lost 0 bases; unmatched junction nucleotides: 7. The CDR3 runs 16 residues. The sequence was obtained from a human donor with chronic lymphocytic leukemia. The chain recombines TRBV29-1 with TRBJ2-1, with TRBD1 matching 7 bases. Sample: PBMCs, taken after 12 months of ibrutinib treatment. The CDR3 DNA reads TGCAGCGTTGAACCGGGACAGAGTAGCTCCTACAATGAGCAGTTCTTC. Encoded protein: CSVEPGQSSSYNEQFF.